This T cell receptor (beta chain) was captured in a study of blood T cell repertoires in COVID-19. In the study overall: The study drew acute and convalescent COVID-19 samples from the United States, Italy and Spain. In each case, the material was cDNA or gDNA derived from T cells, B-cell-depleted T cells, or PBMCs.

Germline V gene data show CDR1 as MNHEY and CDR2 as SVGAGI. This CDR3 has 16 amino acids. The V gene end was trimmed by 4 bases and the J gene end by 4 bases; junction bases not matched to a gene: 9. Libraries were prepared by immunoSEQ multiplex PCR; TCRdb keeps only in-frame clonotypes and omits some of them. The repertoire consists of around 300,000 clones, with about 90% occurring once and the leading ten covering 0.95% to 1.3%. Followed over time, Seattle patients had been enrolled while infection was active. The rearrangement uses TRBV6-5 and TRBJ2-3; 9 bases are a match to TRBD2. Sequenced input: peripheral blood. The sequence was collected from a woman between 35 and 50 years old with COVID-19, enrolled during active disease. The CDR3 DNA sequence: TGTGCCAGCAGTTCCCATAGCGGGAGTAGGTCAGATACGCAGTATTTT. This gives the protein CASSSHSGSRSDTQYF.